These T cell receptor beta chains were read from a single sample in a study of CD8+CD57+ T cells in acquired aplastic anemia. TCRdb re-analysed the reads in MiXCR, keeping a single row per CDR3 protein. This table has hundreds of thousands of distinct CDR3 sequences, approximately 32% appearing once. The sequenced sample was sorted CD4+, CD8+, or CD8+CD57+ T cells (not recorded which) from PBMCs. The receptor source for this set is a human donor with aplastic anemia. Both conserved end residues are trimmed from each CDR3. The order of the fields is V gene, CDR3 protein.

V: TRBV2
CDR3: ASRRGGALGNSPLH

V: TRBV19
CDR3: ASSIAPRGRGGYT

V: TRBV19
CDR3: ASRRTGSTDTQY

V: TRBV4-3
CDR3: ASSQEGWADTQY

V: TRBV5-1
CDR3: ASRPSGTTIDEQF

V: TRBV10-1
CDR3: ASSESSPGTGNTIY

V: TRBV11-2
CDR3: ASSAGLAGTDTQY

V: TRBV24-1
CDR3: ATSDWDRGQGYT

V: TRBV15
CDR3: ATSRSFRADEQF

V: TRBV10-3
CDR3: AISESFSRERVDTQY

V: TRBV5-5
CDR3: ASSYPPQGRETQY

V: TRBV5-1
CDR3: ASRTGAEDYNSPLH

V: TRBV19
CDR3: ASKGQSNTEAF

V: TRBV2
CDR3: ASFRDRGDGYT

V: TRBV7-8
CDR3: ASNTNVGGAGGELF

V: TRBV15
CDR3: ATSRDKGGGGFSYEQY

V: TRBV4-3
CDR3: ASSPTRVGTQY

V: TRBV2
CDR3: ASSREGQVVNQPQH

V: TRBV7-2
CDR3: ASSLDGRYGYT

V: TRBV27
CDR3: ASSFQLGSVGYEQY

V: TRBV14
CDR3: ASSQDLGQGGYEQY

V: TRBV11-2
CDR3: ASSRNPITSGGLYEQY